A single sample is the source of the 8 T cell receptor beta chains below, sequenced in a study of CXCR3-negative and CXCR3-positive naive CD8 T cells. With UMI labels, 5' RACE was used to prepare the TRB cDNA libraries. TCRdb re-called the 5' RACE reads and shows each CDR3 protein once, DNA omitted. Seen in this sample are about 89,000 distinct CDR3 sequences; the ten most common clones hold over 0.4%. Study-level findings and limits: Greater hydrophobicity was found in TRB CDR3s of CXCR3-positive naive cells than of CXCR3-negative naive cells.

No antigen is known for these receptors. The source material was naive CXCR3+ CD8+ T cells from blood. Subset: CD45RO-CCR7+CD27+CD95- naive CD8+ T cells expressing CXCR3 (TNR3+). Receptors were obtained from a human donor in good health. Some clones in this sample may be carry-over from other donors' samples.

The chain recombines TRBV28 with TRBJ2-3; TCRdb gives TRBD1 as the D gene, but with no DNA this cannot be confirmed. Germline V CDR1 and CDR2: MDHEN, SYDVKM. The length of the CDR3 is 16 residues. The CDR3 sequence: CASSLGDSHRTDTQYF.

The CDR3 is CASSFIDYPYEQYF. The V gene is TRBV5-4, the J gene TRBJ2-7; TCRdb's D call, TRBD2, is unchecked because there is no DNA. The CDR3 consists of 14 residues. CDR1 and CDR2 from the germline V gene are SGHNT and YYREEE (reference sequence).

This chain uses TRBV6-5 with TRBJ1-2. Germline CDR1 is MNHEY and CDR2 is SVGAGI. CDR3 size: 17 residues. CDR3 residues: CASSYDPVWPDNYGYTF.

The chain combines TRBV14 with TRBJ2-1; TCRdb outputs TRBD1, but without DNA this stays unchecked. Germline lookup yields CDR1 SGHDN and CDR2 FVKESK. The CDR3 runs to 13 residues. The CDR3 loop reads CASRDRGRYEQFF.

The CDR3 spells CASSLGTGPYEQYF. The rearrangement links TRBV5-1 to TRBJ2-7. The CDR3 is made up of 14 amino acids. Germline CDR1 is SGHRS and CDR2 is YFSETQ.

The CDR3 reads CASSKTGRSGNTIYF. This chain links TRBV21-1 with TRBJ1-3; as DNA is missing, the TRBD1 call by TCRdb cannot be tested. TRBV21-1 is annotated as a pseudogene. The CDR3 sequence is 15 residues long.

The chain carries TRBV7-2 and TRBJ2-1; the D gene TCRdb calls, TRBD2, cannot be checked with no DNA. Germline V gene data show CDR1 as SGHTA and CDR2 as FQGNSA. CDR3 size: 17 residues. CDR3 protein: CASSEGLAVKDRETQYF.

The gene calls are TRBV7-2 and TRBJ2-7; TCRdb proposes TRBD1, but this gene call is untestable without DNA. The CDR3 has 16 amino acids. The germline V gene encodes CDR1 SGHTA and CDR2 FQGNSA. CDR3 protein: CASTPGVHGTPYEQYF. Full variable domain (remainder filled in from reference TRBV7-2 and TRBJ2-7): GAGVSQSPSNKVTEKGKDVELRCDPISGHTALYWYRQSLGQGLEFLIYFQGNSAPDKSGLPSDRFSAERTGGSVSTLTIQRTQQEDSAVYLCASTPGVHGTPYEQYFGPGTRLTVT.